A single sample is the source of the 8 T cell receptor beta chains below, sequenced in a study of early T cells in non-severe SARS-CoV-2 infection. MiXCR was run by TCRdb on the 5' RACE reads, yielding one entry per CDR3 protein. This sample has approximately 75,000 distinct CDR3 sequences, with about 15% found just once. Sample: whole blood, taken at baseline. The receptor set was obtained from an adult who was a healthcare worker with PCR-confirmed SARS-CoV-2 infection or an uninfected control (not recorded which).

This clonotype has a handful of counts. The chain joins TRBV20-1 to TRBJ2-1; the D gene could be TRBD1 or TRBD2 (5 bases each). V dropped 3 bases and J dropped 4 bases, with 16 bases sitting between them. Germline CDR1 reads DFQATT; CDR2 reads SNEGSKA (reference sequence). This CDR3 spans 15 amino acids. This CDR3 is CSASATFWGYNEQFF. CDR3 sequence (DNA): TGCAGTGCTAGTGCAACGTTCTGGGGGTACAATGAGCAGTTCTTC.

The chain's CDR3 is CSARDPRANYEQYF. Here the CDR3 DNA reads TGCAGTGCTAGAGATCCCAGGGCCAACTACGAGCAGTACTTC. The J gene is TRBJ2-7, the V gene TRBV20-1, with a weak D call TRBD1 (5 bases). The V end lost 0 bases, the J end lost 3 bases, and 12 bases lay between the germline ends. The V gene's germline CDR1 is DFQATT and CDR2 SNEGSKA (reference sequence). The CDR3 contains 14 residues.

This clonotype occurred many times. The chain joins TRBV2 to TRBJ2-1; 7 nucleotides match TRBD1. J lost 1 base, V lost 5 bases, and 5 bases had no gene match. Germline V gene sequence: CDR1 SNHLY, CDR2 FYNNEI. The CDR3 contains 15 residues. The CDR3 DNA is TGTGCCAGCAGTCCGAGCAGGGGGTCCTACAATGAGCAGTTCTTC. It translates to CASSPSRGSYNEQFF.

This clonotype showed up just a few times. Written as DNA, the CDR3 is TGCGCCAGCAGCCCGGGACAGGGGTCGGAGACCCAGTACTTC. Protein: CASSPGQGSETQYF. The V call is TRBV5-1, the J call TRBJ2-5; 10 positions match TRBD1. Germline CDR1 reads SGHRS; CDR2 reads YFSETQ. With 4 bases clipped from V and 5 bases from J, the junction kept 5 bases outside the gene matches. This CDR3 is 14 amino acids long.

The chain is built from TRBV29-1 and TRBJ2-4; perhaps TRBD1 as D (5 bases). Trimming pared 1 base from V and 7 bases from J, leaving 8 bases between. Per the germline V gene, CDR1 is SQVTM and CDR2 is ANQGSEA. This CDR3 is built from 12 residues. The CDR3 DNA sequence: TGCAGCGTTGAAGGGGGCTATAACATTCAGTACTTC. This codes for CSVEGGYNIQYF.

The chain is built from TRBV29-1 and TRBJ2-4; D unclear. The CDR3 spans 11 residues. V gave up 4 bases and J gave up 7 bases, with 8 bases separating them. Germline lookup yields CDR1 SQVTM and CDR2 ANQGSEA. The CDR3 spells CSVALGNIQYF. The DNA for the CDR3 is TGCAGCGTTGCCCTTGGGAACATTCAGTACTTC.

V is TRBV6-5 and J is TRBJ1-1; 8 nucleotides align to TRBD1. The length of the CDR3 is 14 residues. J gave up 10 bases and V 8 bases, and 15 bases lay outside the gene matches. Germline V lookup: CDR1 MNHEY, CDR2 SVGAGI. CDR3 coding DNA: TGTGCCAGCCTGCCGACAGGGGAGTGGGTGGGAGCTTTCTTT. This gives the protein CASLPTGEWVGAFF.

This chain's CDR3 is CSAAPRSSPKDTQYF. The CDR3 nucleotides read TGCAGTGCCGCTCCCCGGTCCTCACCGAAGGATACGCAGTATTTT. The rearrangement uses TRBV20-1 and TRBJ2-3; D remains ambiguous. Germline lookup yields CDR1 DFQATT and CDR2 SNEGSKA (reference sequence). The CDR3 spans 15 residues. V was clipped by 6 bases and J by 6 bases, with 22 bases between them.